A selection of T cell receptor beta chains follows, all from one sample in a study of technical replicates of blood from four donors. Data came from immunoSEQ multiplex PCR; TCRdb stores just in-frame clones and leaves some out. The sample holds some 99,000 clones, 95% seen once. Input material: T cells isolated from PBMCs. These receptors were collected from a human donor in good health. CDR3s include the opening cysteine and the closing phenylalanine or tryptophan. The order of the fields is clone size, V gene, D gene, J gene, CDR3 DNA, CDR3 protein. D genes are given only for firm matches. Only part of the rows carry a size: once, few, many, or a class if the clone is expanded.

>.|TRBV20-1|.|TRBJ1-1
TGCAGTGCCCGACAGGCCTATGAAGCTTTCTTT
CSARQAYEAFF
>.|TRBV5-6|TRBD1|TRBJ1-5
TGTGCCAGCAGCAGAATTTCAGGGGGAAATCAGCCCCAGCATTTT
CASSRISGGNQPQHF
>.|TRBV7-8|.|TRBJ2-3
TGTGCCAGCAGCCTCACCTTGAGGGTACTCAAAGATACGCAGTATTTT
CASSLTLRVLKDTQYF
>.|TRBV7-9|.|TRBJ2-6
TGTGCCAGCAGTCTGGGCGCGGGGGCCAACGTCCTGACTTTC
CASSLGAGANVLTF
>many|TRBV5-4|.|TRBJ1-1
TGTGCCAGCAGCTTGGCAACTTTTTCCATGAACACTGAAGCTTTCTTT
CASSLATFSMNTEAFF
>.|TRBV7-2|TRBD1|TRBJ2-7
TGTGCCAGCAGCCGGGACAGCCCCTACGAGCAGTACTTC
CASSRDSPYEQYF
>.|TRBV7-9|.|TRBJ1-4
TGTGCCAGCAGCTTTGGCAGCGCCTCAACTAATGAAAAACTGTTTTTT
CASSFGSASTNEKLFF
>.|TRBV4-1|.|TRBJ1-1
TGCGCCAGCAGCCAAGGCGGGGGCTGGACTGAAGCTTTCTTT
CASSQGGGWTEAFF
>.|TRBV10-3|TRBD1|TRBJ1-1
TGTGCCAGCAGTTACTCGACAGGGAGAACGAACACTGAAGCTTTCTTT
CASSYSTGRTNTEAFF
>.|TRBV5-4|TRBD2|TRBJ2-5
TGTGCCAGCAGCCTGGGACTAGCGGGGTTAGAGACCCAGTACTTC
CASSLGLAGLETQYF
>once|TRBV30|TRBD2|TRBJ2-3
TGTGCCTGGGGGGGGGACCGCACAGATACGCAGTATTTT
CAWGGDRTDTQYF
>.|TRBV10-2|.|TRBJ1-2
TGCGCCAGCAGGGTGGACAGCTATGGCTACACCTTC
CASRVDSYGYTF
>.|TRBV30|TRBD1|TRBJ2-6
TGTGCCTGGGTTGGGGACAGGGTGGAAGTAGGGGCCAACGTCCTGACTTTC
CAWVGDRVEVGANVLTF
>.|TRBV19|TRBD1|TRBJ2-1
TGTGCCAGTAGTATATCCGGGACAGTCTACAATGAGCAGTTCTTC
CASSISGTVYNEQFF
>.|TRBV4-1|TRBD2|TRBJ2-3
TGCGCCAGCAGCGGAAAGGCGGGGGAGGCAGATACGCAGTATTTT
CASSGKAGEADTQYF
>.|TRBV5-4|TRBD1|TRBJ1-2
TGTGCCAGCAGCCTACAGGGGCCCAACTATGGCTACACCTTC
CASSLQGPNYGYTF
>.|TRBV6-6|.|TRBJ2-2
TGTGCCAGCACTAGTAGGAACACCGGGGAGCTGTTTTTT
CASTSRNTGELFF
>.|TRBV10-3|.|TRBJ1-1
TGTGCCATCAGTGAGTCGTGGGGGGCTGAAGCTTTCTTT
CAISESWGAEAFF
>.|TRBV30|.|TRBJ1-6
TGTGCCTGGGAGCGCTCCGGACTGATTAATTCACCCCTCCACTTT
CAWERSGLINSPLHF
>.|TRBV10-2|.|TRBJ2-5
TGCGCCAGCAGTGAGTCTTCGACGCGGGAGACCCAGTACTTC
CASSESSTRETQYF
>.|TRBV2|TRBD1|TRBJ1-6
TGTGCCAGCAGGAGAATAGGGACAGCCATAGGTTCACCCCTCCACTTT
CASRRIGTAIGSPLHF
>once|TRBV27|TRBD1|TRBJ2-7
TGTGCCAGCAGTTTATCTTACATAGGGGGACAGGGTTTTTCCTACGAGCAGTACTTC
CASSLSYIGGQGFSYEQYF
>.|TRBV7-2|TRBD2|TRBJ2-2
TGTGCCAGCAGCTTAGTCAGACTAGCGGAGGACACCGGGGAGCTGTTTTTT
CASSLVRLAEDTGELFF
>.|TRBV19|TRBD1|TRBJ1-1
TGTGCCAGTAGTCCCCAGAGACAGGGCAAAGCTTTCTTT
CASSPQRQGKAFF
>.|TRBV28|.|TRBJ1-1
TGTGCCAGCAGTTTAACAGGCAACACTGAAGCTTTCTTT
CASSLTGNTEAFF
>.|TRBV9|TRBD1|TRBJ2-2
TGTGCCAGCAGCCCCACGGGACAGGGGGTATCCGGGGAGCTGTTTTTT
CASSPTGQGVSGELFF
>.|TRBV5-6|TRBD2|TRBJ2-4
TGTGCCAGCAGCTTGTCTAGCGGGAGGGTATTCGGAAACATTCAGTACTTC
CASSLSSGRVFGNIQYF
>.|TRBV27|TRBD1|TRBJ1-2
TGTGCCAGCAGTTTAGGACAGGCCGCCACCGGGGGCTACACCTTC
CASSLGQAATGGYTF
>.|TRBV27|.|TRBJ2-4
TGTGCCAGCAGGGACATTGCCAAAAACATTCAGTACTTC
CASRDIAKNIQYF
>.|TRBV19|.|TRBJ2-7
TGTGCCAGTAGTAGTGGGAGTTCCTACGAGCAGTACTTC
CASSSGSSYEQYF
>.|TRBV10-3|TRBD2|TRBJ2-7
TGTGCCATCAGGGGGACTAGCGGGGGGGAATCCTACGAGCAGTACTTC
CAIRGTSGGESYEQYF
>.|TRBV28|TRBD1|TRBJ1-1
TGTGCCAGCAGCCTCTTCCCCGGGACAGGGGGTTCGCAAGCTTTCTTT
CASSLFPGTGGSQAFF
>.|TRBV5-1|.|TRBJ2-3
TGCGCCAGCAGCTTGGTACCGGGTTCCACAGATACGCAGTATTTT
CASSLVPGSTDTQYF
>.|TRBV7-2|.|TRBJ2-3
TGTGCCAGCAGCTTAATTGGCGGGTCTAGCACAGATACGCAGTATTTT
CASSLIGGSSTDTQYF
>.|TRBV4-1|TRBD2|TRBJ2-3
TGCGCCAGCAGCCAAACTATACTAGCGGGGTTCACAGATACGCAGTATTTT
CASSQTILAGFTDTQYF
>.|TRBV7-9|.|TRBJ1-1
TGTGCCAGCAGCTTAGAGGTCGCCCCAGGGGCTTTCTTT
CASSLEVAPGAFF
>.|TRBV6-5|.|TRBJ1-1
TGTGCCAGCAGTTATCGGGGAGGTTCCGGCACTGAAGCTTTCTTT
CASSYRGGSGTEAFF
>.|TRBV7-3|TRBD1|TRBJ1-2
TGTGCCAGCAGCTTGGGACAGAGCAAATATGGCTACACCTTC
CASSLGQSKYGYTF
>.|TRBV6-5|.|TRBJ1-2
TGTGCCAGCAGTTACTCGAGTCCCTATGGCTACACCTTC
CASSYSSPYGYTF
>.|TRBV4-1|.|TRBJ1-5
TGCGCCAGCAGCCAAGAGGGCGGGCACAATCAGCCCCAGCATTTT
CASSQEGGHNQPQHF
>.|TRBV28|.|TRBJ2-5
TGTGCCACTCCAGTGGAGGAGACCCAGTACTTC
CATPVEETQYF
>.|TRBV29-1|TRBD1|TRBJ2-2
TGCAGTGCTACCGGGACAGATAACACCGGGGAGCTGTTTTTT
CSATGTDNTGELFF
>once|TRBV4-1|.|TRBJ2-7
TGCGCCAGCAGCCAGTTCAGGGTAGGGTCCTACGAGCAGTACTTC
CASSQFRVGSYEQYF
>.|TRBV9|.|TRBJ2-1
TGTGCCAGCAGCGCGGGGTTGTCCCGGGGGAATGAGCAGTTCTTC
CASSAGLSRGNEQFF
>.|TRBV10-1|.|TRBJ2-1
TGCGCCAGCAGTGAGGTGGGGGGTGCGAATGAGCAGTTCTTC
CASSEVGGANEQFF
>.|TRBV5-1|TRBD2|TRBJ2-1
TGCGCCAGCAGCTTGGCGGGTGGGCCAGCGGGAGGCAATGAGCAGTTCTTC
CASSLAGGPAGGNEQFF
>.|TRBV30|.|TRBJ1-1
TGTGCCTGGAGTGTGAGGTTTGAAGCTTTCTTT
CAWSVRFEAFF
>.|TRBV6-1|.|TRBJ2-3
TGTGCCAGCAGTGGAGAGAGTGAGATCCCCACAGATACGCAGTATTTT
CASSGESEIPTDTQYF
>.|TRBV29-1|.|TRBJ1-2
TGCAGCGTTGATAGTCAGGGGAACGACTATGGCTACACCTTC
CSVDSQGNDYGYTF
>.|TRBV7-2|.|TRBJ1-2
TGTGCCAGCAGGAGAGCAGCAGCGGGCTATGGCTACACCTTC
CASRRAAAGYGYTF
>.|TRBV10-3|TRBD1|TRBJ2-2
TGTGCCATCAGTTCTTGGGGGACCGGGACAGGAGCGAACACCGGGGAGCTGTTTTTT
CAISSWGTGTGANTGELFF
>.|TRBV30|TRBD1|TRBJ2-3
TGTGCCTGGAAAGACAGGGGTATGTTCTATACGCAGTATTTT
CAWKDRGMFYTQYF
>once|TRBV6-6|.|TRBJ2-1
TGTGCCAGCAGTCCACGGGACTTCTACAATGAGCAGTTCTTC
CASSPRDFYNEQFF
>.|TRBV5-4|TRBD2|TRBJ2-1
TGTGCCAGCAGCCGACTAGCGGGAGTCGATGAGCAGTTCTTC
CASSRLAGVDEQFF